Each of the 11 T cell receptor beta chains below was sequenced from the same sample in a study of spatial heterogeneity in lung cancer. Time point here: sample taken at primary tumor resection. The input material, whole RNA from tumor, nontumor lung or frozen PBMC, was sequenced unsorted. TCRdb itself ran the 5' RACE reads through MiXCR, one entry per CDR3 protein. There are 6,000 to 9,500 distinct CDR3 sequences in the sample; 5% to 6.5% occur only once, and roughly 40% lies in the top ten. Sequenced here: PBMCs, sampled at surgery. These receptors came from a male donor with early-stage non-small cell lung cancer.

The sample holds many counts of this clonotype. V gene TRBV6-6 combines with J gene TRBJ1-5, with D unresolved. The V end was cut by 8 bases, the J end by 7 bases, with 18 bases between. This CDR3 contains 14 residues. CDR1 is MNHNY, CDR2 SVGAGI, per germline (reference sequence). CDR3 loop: CASRSSQREQPQHF. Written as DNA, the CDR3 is TGTGCCAGCCGAAGCAGTCAACGGGAACAGCCCCAGCATTTT.

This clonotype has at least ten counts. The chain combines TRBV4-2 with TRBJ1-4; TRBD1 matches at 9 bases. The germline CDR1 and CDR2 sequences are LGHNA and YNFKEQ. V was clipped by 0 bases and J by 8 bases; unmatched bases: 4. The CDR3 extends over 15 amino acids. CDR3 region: CASSQDTGQGEKLFF. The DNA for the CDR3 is TGTGCCAGCAGCCAAGATACGGGACAGGGCGAAAAACTGTTTTTT.

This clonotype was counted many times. The chain's CDR3 is CASRGRTNTGELFF. For the CDR3, the DNA is TGTGCCAGCAGGGGACGCACGAACACCGGGGAGCTGTTTTTT. The chain recombines TRBV5-6 with TRBJ2-2; tentatively, D is TRBD1 or TRBD2 (5 bases each). Germline-derived CDR1 and CDR2 are SGHDT and YYEEEE. The germline V and J ends were trimmed by 5 bases and 0 bases, with 8 bases remaining between them. The CDR3 runs 14 residues.

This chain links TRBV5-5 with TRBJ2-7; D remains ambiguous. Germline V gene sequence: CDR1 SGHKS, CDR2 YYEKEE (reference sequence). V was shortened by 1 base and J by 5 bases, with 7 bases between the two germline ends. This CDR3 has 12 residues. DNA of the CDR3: TGTGCCAGCAGCTTGATCCGGGACGAGCAGTACTTC. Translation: CASSLIRDEQYF.

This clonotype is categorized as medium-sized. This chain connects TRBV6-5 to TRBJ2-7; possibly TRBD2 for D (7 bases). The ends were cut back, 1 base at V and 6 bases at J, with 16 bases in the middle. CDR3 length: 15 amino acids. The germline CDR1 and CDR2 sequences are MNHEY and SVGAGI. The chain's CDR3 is CASSYYRGAPLEQYF. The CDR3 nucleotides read TGTGCCAGCAGTTACTATCGGGGGGCCCCTCTCGAGCAGTACTTC.

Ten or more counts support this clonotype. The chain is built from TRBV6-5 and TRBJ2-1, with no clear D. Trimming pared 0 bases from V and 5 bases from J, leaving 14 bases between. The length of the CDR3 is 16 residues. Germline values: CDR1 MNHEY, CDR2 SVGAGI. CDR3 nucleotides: TGTGCCAGCAGTTACTCGACCCACCCCCCTAACAATGAGCAGTTCTTC. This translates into CASSYSTHPPNNEQFF.

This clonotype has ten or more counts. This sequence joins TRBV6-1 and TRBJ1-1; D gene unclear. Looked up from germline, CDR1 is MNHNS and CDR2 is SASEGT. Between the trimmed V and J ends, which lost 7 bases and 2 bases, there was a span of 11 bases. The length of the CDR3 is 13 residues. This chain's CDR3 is CASIERVNTEAFF. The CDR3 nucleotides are TGTGCCAGCATCGAAAGGGTCAACACTGAAGCTTTCTTT.

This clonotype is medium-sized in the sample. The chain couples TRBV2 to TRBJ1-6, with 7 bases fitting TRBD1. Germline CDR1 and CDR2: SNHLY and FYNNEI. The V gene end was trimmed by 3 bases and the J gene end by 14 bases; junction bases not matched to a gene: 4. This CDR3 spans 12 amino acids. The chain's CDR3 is CASSDTQGALHF. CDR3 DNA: TGTGCCAGCAGTGACACGCAGGGGGCCCTCCACTTT.

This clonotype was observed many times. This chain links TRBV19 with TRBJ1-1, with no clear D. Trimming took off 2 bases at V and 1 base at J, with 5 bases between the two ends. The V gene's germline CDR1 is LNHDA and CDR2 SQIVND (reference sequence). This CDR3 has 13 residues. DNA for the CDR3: TGTGCCAGTAGTATACGGGGGAACACTGAAGCTTTCTTT. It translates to CASSIRGNTEAFF. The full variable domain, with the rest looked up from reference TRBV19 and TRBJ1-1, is DGGITQSPKYLFRKEGQNVTLSCEQNLNHDAMYWYRQDPGQGLRLIYYSQIVNDFQKGDIAEGYSVSREKKESFPLTVTSAQKNPTAFYLCASSIRGNTEAFFGQGTRLTVV.

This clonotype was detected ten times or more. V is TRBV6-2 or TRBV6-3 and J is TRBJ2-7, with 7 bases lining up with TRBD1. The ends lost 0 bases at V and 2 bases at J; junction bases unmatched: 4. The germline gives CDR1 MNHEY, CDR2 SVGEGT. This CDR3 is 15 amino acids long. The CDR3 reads CASSYSMQGAYEQYF. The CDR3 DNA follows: TGTGCCAGCAGTTACTCGATGCAGGGGGCCTACGAGCAGTACTTC.

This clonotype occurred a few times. The CDR3 protein is CASSILGEYTDTQYF. The DNA of the CDR3 is TGTGCCAGTAGTATACTTGGGGAATACACAGATACGCAGTATTTT. The gene calls are TRBV19 and TRBJ2-3, with D unclear. The V end lost 2 bases, the J end lost 2 bases, and 11 bases lay between the germline ends. CDR3 length equals 15 residues. Germline lookup yields CDR1 LNHDA and CDR2 SQIVND (reference sequence).